These 17 T cell receptor beta chains came from one sample sequenced in a study of T cell responses to AZD1222 COVID-19 vaccine (dated by TCRdb to 2020 to 2023). The method was the immunoSEQ multiplex PCR assay. In TCRdb, the immuneACCESS table is reduced to in-frame sequences with V and J assigned. These tables do not hold every clone; where another copy was compared, an unresolved V gene accounts for under half, and the others remain unexplained. This sample is represented by about 130,000 clones; about 91% of them were singletons. The top ten constitute 1.9% of the sample. In light of the paper, this sample's time point label describes: baseline before first vaccination. This specimen was peripheral blood, taken on day 0 of AZD1222 vaccination. Receptors were obtained from an adult in good health.

V gene TRBV27 combines with J gene TRBJ2-7; TRBD2 is a possible D gene (6 bases). CDR3 length: 14 residues. Per germline, CDR1 MNHEY and CDR2 SMNVEV (reference sequence). V was trimmed by 6 bases and J by 3 bases, leaving 15 bases between them. CDR3 region: CASSYGGEVYEQYF. DNA for the CDR3: TGTGCCAGCAGCTACGGGGGTGAAGTCTACGAGCAGTACTTC.

The rearrangement uses TRBV28 and TRBJ1-4; no definite D call. V was pared by 3 bases and J by 5 bases, with 10 bases between. The CDR3 is 14 amino acids. Germline V gene data show CDR1 as MDHEN and CDR2 as SYDVKM. The CDR3 DNA follows: TGTGCCAGCAGTTTGCCCGGGGAGAATGAAAAACTGTTTTTT. Translation gives CASSLPGENEKLFF.

The genes are TRBV6-5 and TRBJ1-3, with D hard to call. The germline V gene encodes CDR1 MNHEY and CDR2 SVGAGI. The CDR3 consists of 16 residues. V lost 1 base and J lost 6, with 16 bases in between. CDR3 residues: CASSYYAGQAENTIYF. CDR3 in DNA: TGTGCCAGCAGTTACTATGCGGGCCAGGCCGAAAACACCATATATTTT.

The gene calls are TRBV6-5 and TRBJ1-3; TRBD1 aligns across 7 bases. Looked up from germline, CDR1 is MNHEY and CDR2 is SVGAGI. Germline trimming cut 6 bases from V and 1 base from J; bases unmatched to any gene: 6. The CDR3 covers 15 residues. The CDR3 nucleotides are TGTGCCAGCAGACGGACAGGTGGTTCTGGAAACACCATATATTTT. This sequence encodes CASRRTGGSGNTIYF.

CDR3 region: CASSRDRKDGYTF. The CDR3, as DNA: TGCGCCAGCAGCCGAGACAGGAAGGATGGCTACACCTTC. The chain combines TRBV4-1 with TRBJ1-2, with a tentative D call TRBD1 (6 bases). V was pared by 4 bases and J by 6 bases, with 12 bases between. Germline V lookup: CDR1 MGHRA, CDR2 YSYEKL. This CDR3 region has 13 residues.

The rearrangement links TRBV15 to TRBJ2-7; D is undetermined. Germline lookup yields CDR1 LNHNV and CDR2 YYDKDF (reference sequence). This CDR3 is 12 amino acids long. Deletions cut 3 bases from V and 4 bases from J, with 7 bases between. CDR3: CATSSTRYEQYF. In nucleotides, the CDR3 is TGTGCCACCAGCAGTACGAGGTACGAGCAGTACTTC.

V and J are TRBV5-1 and TRBJ1-4; D is unresolved. Germline V gene data show CDR1 as SGHRS and CDR2 as YFSETQ. The V gene lost 1 base and the J gene lost 4 bases, with 5 bases spanning the gap. The CDR3 runs 13 residues. CDR3 DNA sequence: TGCGCCAGCAGCTTGAGAGGTAATGAAAAACTGTTTTTT. Protein sequence: CASSLRGNEKLFF.

This chain joins TRBV7-8 and TRBJ1-1; tentative D call: TRBD1 (6 bases). V was shortened by 2 bases and J by 1 base, with 14 bases between the two germline ends. Per germline, CDR1 SGHVS and CDR2 FQNEAQ. This CDR3 spans 16 amino acids. The CDR3 DNA follows: TGTGCCAGCAGCTTATTGTATTGGACAGCGAACACTGAAGCTTTCTTT. Protein product: CASSLLYWTANTEAFF.

This rearrangement joins TRBV19 to TRBJ1-5; no definite D call. The CDR3 spans 12 residues. The V gene lost 5 bases and the J gene lost 2 bases, with 4 bases spanning the gap. The germline V gene encodes CDR1 LNHDA and CDR2 SQIVND (reference sequence). CDR3 nucleotide sequence: TGTGCCAGTAGTGGTGGCAATCAGCCCCAGCATTTT. This gives the protein CASSGGNQPQHF.

The gene calls are TRBV4-3 and TRBJ2-7; 10 bases match TRBD1. The trim removed 0 bases at V and 3 bases at J, leaving 5 bases unmatched. The CDR3 is 16 residues long. Germline CDR1 and CDR2: LGHNA and YSLEER. CDR3 nucleotides: TGCGCCAGCAGCCAAGACCTTGGGACAGGGGTCTACGAGCAGTACTTC. Translation gives CASSQDLGTGVYEQYF.

The CDR3 loop reads CASSESGNQPQHF. In DNA, the CDR3 is TGTGCCAGCAGTGAATCGGGGAATCAGCCCCAGCATTTT. The chain uses TRBV25-1 and TRBJ1-5; no clear D. This CDR3 contains 13 residues. The germline CDR1 and CDR2 sequences are MGHDK and SYGVNS. The V and J ends lost 1 base and 4 bases respectively, with 5 bases between them.

CDR3 sequence reads: CASSLILRGDYGYTF. The CDR3 DNA is TGCGCCAGCAGCCTCATTCTTAGGGGGGACTATGGCTACACCTTC. The chain employs TRBV4-3 and TRBJ1-2; D is perhaps TRBD1 (6 bases). This CDR3 is built from 15 residues. Trimming stripped 4 bases from V and 3 bases from J, with 15 bases between. Germline V lookup: CDR1 LGHNA, CDR2 YSLEER.

The chain carries TRBV7-9 and TRBJ2-1, with unresolved D. CDR3 length equals 14 residues. V lost 3 bases, J lost 8 bases, and 14 bases lay in between. The V gene's germline CDR1 is SEHNR and CDR2 FQNEAQ (reference sequence). In nucleotides, the CDR3 is TGTGCCAGCAGCTTGGGCAGGATCGTCCATGAGCAGTTCTTC. Translation gives CASSLGRIVHEQFF.

The rearrangement links TRBV19 to TRBJ1-5; D may be TRBD1 (5 bases). CDR1 is LNHDA and CDR2 is SQIVND in the germline V gene (reference sequence). Trimming stripped 6 bases from V and 3 bases from J, with 9 bases between. The CDR3 extends over 13 amino acids. Here the CDR3 reads CASSPQDNQPQHF. The CDR3, as DNA: TGTGCCAGTAGCCCACAGGACAATCAGCCCCAGCATTTT.

V and J are TRBV10-1 and TRBJ2-1, with 9 bases that match TRBD1. The CDR3 runs 13 residues. Germline values: CDR1 WNHNN, CDR2 SYGVQD (reference sequence). The V and J ends lost 6 bases and 8 bases, in that order; junction bases with no gene match: 5. The CDR3 nucleotides are TGCGCCAGCAGCGTTGGACAGGGGTATGAGCAGTTCTTC. Its translation: CASSVGQGYEQFF.

This clone was observed once. The chain couples TRBV2 to TRBJ2-7; D is unresolved. Germline CDR1 reads SNHLY; CDR2 reads FYNNEI. The CDR3 contains 13 residues. V lost 6 bases, J lost 2 bases, and 11 bases lay in between. CDR3 protein: CASSRGYTYEQYF. CDR3 nucleotide sequence: TGTGCCAGCAGCCGCGGTTACACCTACGAGCAGTACTTC.

V is TRBV7-9 and J is TRBJ1-1, with 8 bases that match TRBD1. V lost 1 base, J lost 4 bases, and 11 bases stayed unmatched. The CDR3 loop spans 17 amino acids. Germline V gives CDR1 SEHNR, CDR2 FQNEAQ (reference sequence). CDR3 coding DNA: TGTGCCAGCAGCTTAGATAGGGGGACAGGAGCAAGCACTGAAGCTTTCTTT. Residues: CASSLDRGTGASTEAFF.